The T cell receptor (beta chain) under discussion was sequenced for a study of cytomegalovirus exposure and HLA in healthy donors. About this clone: Its matching antigen is unknown.

Broader study findings: TCR beta chains numbering under 200 were designated cytomegalovirus-associated.

The PCR had 60 Vbeta and 13 Jbeta primers. This table comes from immunoSEQ multiplex PCR, and its TCRdb copy is limited to in-frame clones, with some not included. The table has around 150,000 clones, about four fifths seen once; the top ten hold 7%. Specimen: PBMCs. The sequence derives from a woman aged 25 to 39 in good health and CMV-seropositive.

CDR3 sequence reads: CSGKQGTGELFF. CDR3 bases: TGCAGCGGGAAACAGGGGACCGGGGAGCTGTTTTTT. V gene TRBV29-1 combines with J gene TRBJ2-2; 7 bases align to TRBD1. The CDR3 length is 12 residues. Germline V gene lookup returns CDR1 SQVTM and CDR2 ANQGSEA. The V gene end was trimmed by 7 bases and the J gene end by 5 bases; junction bases not matched to a gene: 4.